A single sample gave rise to the 32 T cell receptor beta chains below, sequenced in a study of control samples from healthy donors and cancer patients. Libraries were prepared by immunoSEQ multiplex PCR; TCRdb keeps only in-frame clonotypes and omits some of them. The sample lists around 150,000 clones, roughly 94% seen once, with about 8.5% in the top ten. Material for sequencing was blood. These receptors all stem from a woman in her thirties or forties in good health.

This sequence joins TRBV6-5 and TRBJ1-2; D possibly corresponds to TRBD1 (6 bases). Trimming took off 7 bases at V and 4 bases at J, with 13 bases between the two ends. The length of the CDR3 is 13 residues. In germline, CDR1 is MNHEY, CDR2 SVGAGI. The CDR3 coding sequence is TGTGCCAGCATCTGGGGGCGCTTCTATGGCTACACCTTC. As protein: CASIWGRFYGYTF.

The rearrangement uses TRBV19 and TRBJ1-2; D gene unclear. The germline CDR1 and CDR2 sequences are LNHDA and SQIVND (reference sequence). CDR3 length: 10 residues. With 10 bases removed from V and 6 bases from J, the gap between germline ends came to 9 bases. This CDR3 is CATQFHGYTF. CDR3 in DNA: TGTGCCACCCAGTTTCATGGCTACACCTTC.

The chain combines TRBV11-2 with TRBJ2-3, with 7 nucleotides matching TRBD1. Trimming cost V 0 bases and J 6 bases; bases outside gene matches: 6. The CDR3 has 15 residues. Per the germline V gene, CDR1 is SGHAT and CDR2 is FQNNGV. As DNA, the CDR3 is TGTGCCAGCAGCTTAGAGTTTGTGGACAGGGATACGCAGTATTTT. As protein: CASSLEFVDRDTQYF.

The DNA for the CDR3 is TGTGCCAGCACCCCGGGGGATTACAATGAGCAGTTCTTC. Translation: CASTPGDYNEQFF. The chain is built from TRBV6-5 and TRBJ2-1; D possibly corresponds to TRBD2 (6 bases). The CDR3 sequence is 13 residues long. The germline V gene has CDR1 MNHEY and CDR2 SVGAGI. V shed 7 bases and J shed 4 bases, with 11 bases lying between them.

The rearrangement links TRBV11-3 to TRBJ1-1, with 7 positions matching TRBD1. Germline lookup yields CDR1 SGHNT and CDR2 YENEEA. With V trimmed by 1 base and J by 1 base, 6 bases remained unmatched. The CDR3 loop spans 16 amino acids. CDR3 loop: CASSLGTGAGNTEAFF. The CDR3 region has the DNA TGTGCCAGCAGCTTAGGCACAGGGGCGGGGAACACTGAAGCTTTCTTT.

Points on this clone: Additional DNA sequences in this sample encode the identical CDR3. Written as DNA, the CDR3 is TGTGCCAGCAGTTACTCGCGGAACACTGAAGCTTTCTTT. Encoded protein: CASSYSRNTEAFF. V usage is TRBV6-6 and J usage is TRBJ1-1; D gene unclear. The CDR3 spans 13 residues. Per the germline V gene, CDR1 is MNHNY and CDR2 is SVGAGI (reference sequence). The V end was cut by 0 bases, the J end by 1 base, with 3 bases between.

The table lists this clone with a count of one. This chain joins TRBV6-4 and TRBJ1-5; 8 nucleotides agree with TRBD1. Germline V gene data show CDR1 as MRHNA and CDR2 as SNTAGT. The junction had 4 bases not matched to a gene; V was cut back by 3 bases and J by 3 bases. The CDR3 runs to 15 residues. The CDR3 sequence: CASSEGRGPNQPQHF. CDR3 coding DNA: TGTGCCAGCAGTGAGGGCAGGGGGCCCAATCAGCCCCAGCATTTT.

Concerning this clone: One end of the junction is discordant with germline, which a read error may explain. This chain uses TRBV5-5 with TRBJ1-2; no clear D. The CDR3 is made up of 14 amino acids. Germline lookup yields CDR1 SGHKS and CDR2 YYEKEE (reference sequence). The CDR3 protein is CASSLEAGSYDYTF. CDR3 nucleotides: TGTGCCAGCAGCTTGGAGGCGGGGTCCTATGACTACACCTTC.

This rearrangement joins TRBV15 to TRBJ1-5; D is unclear. Germline-derived CDR1 and CDR2 are LNHNV and YYDKDF (reference sequence). This CDR3 spans 12 amino acids. The germline V and J ends were trimmed by 5 bases and 6 bases, with 8 bases remaining between them. CDR3 in amino acids: CATSPGSQPQHF. The CDR3 DNA reads as TGTGCCACCAGCCCGGGGAGTCAGCCCCAGCATTTT.

The chain is built from TRBV7-9 and TRBJ1-1; D remains ambiguous. Trimming stripped 2 bases from V and 3 bases from J, with 7 bases between. CDR3 length: 13 residues. Germline loops: CDR1 SEHNR, CDR2 FQNEAQ (reference sequence). CDR3 amino acids: CASSLFGDTEAFF. The CDR3 DNA follows: TGTGCCAGCAGCTTATTCGGGGACACTGAAGCTTTCTTT.

This chain joins TRBV9 and TRBJ2-3, with D perhaps given as TRBD1 or TRBD2 (5 bases each). The V end lost 0 bases, the J end lost 3 bases, and 11 bases lay between the germline ends. CDR1 and CDR2 from the germline V gene are SGDLS and YYNGEE. The length of the CDR3 is 15 residues. DNA of the CDR3: TGTGCCAGCAGCGTAGTACGGGGACGGACAGATACGCAGTATTTT. Encoded protein: CASSVVRGRTDTQYF.

CDR3 residues: CASDDRGSSEQYF. CDR3 in DNA: TGTGCCAGCGACGACAGGGGGTCATCCGAGCAGTACTTC. The chain uses TRBV6-5 and TRBJ2-7; TRBD1 matches 9 bases. The ends lost 8 bases at V and 6 bases at J; junction bases unmatched: 8. The CDR3 loop spans 13 amino acids. CDR1 and CDR2 (germline): MNHEY, SVGAGI.

This sequence joins TRBV3-1 (or the pseudogene TRBV3-2) and TRBJ1-1; unclear D gene. Germline CDR1 reads LGHDT; CDR2 reads YNNKEL (reference sequence). There are 13 residues in the CDR3. Trimming shortened V by 3 bases and J by 6 bases, and 11 bases separated the two germline ends. CDR3 in amino acids: CASSQAAWPEAFF. The CDR3 DNA sequence: TGTGCCAGCAGCCAGGCGGCCTGGCCTGAAGCTTTCTTT.

The rearrangement uses TRBV24-1 and TRBJ1-2; possible D gene TRBD1, 6 bases. Trimming stripped 2 bases from V and 6 bases from J, with 12 bases between. Germline V gene sequence: CDR1 KGHDR, CDR2 SFDVKD. This CDR3 has 14 residues. The CDR3 here is CATSDSDRWNGYTF. The CDR3 DNA reads TGTGCCACCAGTGATTCGGACAGATGGAATGGCTACACCTTC.

The chain recombines TRBV6-5 with TRBJ1-2; D uncertain. V gave up 10 bases and J gave up 4 bases, with 19 bases separating them. Germline CDR1 MNHEY, CDR2 SVGAGI. The length of the CDR3 is 14 residues. The CDR3 sequence: CATERAATSYGYTF. CDR3 coding DNA: TGTGCCACAGAGCGCGCAGCCACTAGCTATGGCTACACCTTC.

The J gene is TRBJ1-1, the V gene TRBV9, with 10 bases matching TRBD1. Germline V gives CDR1 SGDLS, CDR2 YYNGEE. This CDR3 has 14 amino acids. Germline trimming cut 5 bases from V and 5 bases from J; bases unmatched to any gene: 6. The DNA for the CDR3 is TGTGCCAGCAGTTACGGACAGGGGGGGACTGAAGCTTTCTTT. The encoded protein is CASSYGQGGTEAFF.

The CDR3: CASSFGTGGSGNTIYF. In DNA form, the CDR3 reads TGTGCCAGCAGCTTCGGGACAGGGGGCTCTGGAAACACCATATATTTT. The V gene is TRBV5-6, the J gene TRBJ1-3; the match to TRBD1 covers 11 bases. V was clipped by 2 bases and J by 0 bases; unmatched bases: 1. Germline CDR1 SGHDT, CDR2 YYEEEE. The CDR3 consists of 16 residues.

This chain links TRBV7-9 with TRBJ1-2; the match to TRBD1 covers 7 bases. CDR1 is SEHNR and CDR2 is FQNEAQ in the germline V gene (reference sequence). V lost 5 bases, J lost 3 bases, and 9 bases stayed unmatched. CDR3 length: 15 amino acids. CDR3 amino acids: CASSNSWQGDYGYTF. The CDR3, as DNA: TGTGCCAGCAGCAACTCTTGGCAGGGGGACTATGGCTACACCTTC.

The chain joins TRBV9 to TRBJ2-7; D call uncertain. The CDR3 contains 15 residues. Germline V gives CDR1 SGDLS, CDR2 YYNGEE. Trimming left V 4 bases short and J 0 bases short, with 14 bases between. The CDR3 sequence: CASSPTAASSYEQYF. As DNA, the CDR3 is TGTGCCAGCAGCCCCACCGCGGCGAGCTCCTACGAGCAGTACTTC. Variable domain in full (rest from reference TRBV9 and TRBJ2-7): DSGVTQTPKHLITATGQRVTLRCSPRSGDLSVYWYQQSLDQGLQFLIQYYNGEERAKGNILERFSAQQFPDLHSELNLSSLELGDSALYFCASSPTAASSYEQYFGPGTRLTVT.

The gene calls are TRBV4-1 and TRBJ1-2; 7 nucleotides match TRBD1. The germline V gene has CDR1 MGHRA and CDR2 YSYEKL. The CDR3 loop spans 16 amino acids. With V trimmed by 4 bases and J by 0 bases, 8 bases remained unmatched. The CDR3 protein is CASSLQGEASNYGYTF. The CDR3, as DNA: TGCGCCAGCAGCCTCCAGGGGGAGGCCTCTAACTATGGCTACACCTTC.

In nucleotides, the CDR3 is TGTGCCAGCAGTTTTGGGATGAACACTGAAGCTTTCTTT. Protein product: CASSFGMNTEAFF. This chain links TRBV12-3 or TRBV12-4 with TRBJ1-1; D is uncertain. CDR3 size: 13 residues. V was pared by 3 bases and J by 0 bases, with 5 bases between.

The gene calls are TRBV28 and TRBJ1-6, with 7 bases lining up with TRBD1. The V and J ends lost 6 bases and 5 bases, in that order; junction bases with no gene match: 7. This CDR3 is 15 amino acids long. Germline CDR1 MDHEN, CDR2 SYDVKM. CDR3 coding DNA: TGTGCCAGCAGCCGTCCACAGGGGAATAATTCACCCCTCCACTTT. It encodes CASSRPQGNNSPLHF.

This chain connects TRBV30 to TRBJ1-3; the D gene is possibly TRBD1 (5 bases). The CDR3 is made up of 15 amino acids. V lost 1 base and J lost 2, with 12 bases in between. CDR1 is GTSNPN and CDR2 is SVGIG in the germline V gene (reference sequence). CDR3 region: CAWSGFREAGNTIYF. In DNA, the CDR3 is TGTGCCTGGAGTGGCTTCAGGGAAGCTGGAAACACCATATATTTT.

V is TRBV20-1 and J is TRBJ2-7; TRBD2 might be the D (5 bases). Germline loops: CDR1 DFQATT, CDR2 SNEGSKA (reference sequence). The CDR3 is made up of 13 amino acids. V was shortened by 3 bases and J by 3 bases, with 12 bases between the two germline ends. The CDR3 nucleotides are TGCAGTGCTAGTCCGGGCGCGGGCTACGAGCAGTACTTC. Translating it yields CSASPGAGYEQYF.

The gene calls are TRBV5-1 and TRBJ2-7; TRBD1 matches at 10 bases. The CDR3 runs to 16 residues. The junction had 7 bases not matched to a gene; V was cut back by 0 bases and J by 4 bases. Looked up from germline, CDR1 is SGHRS and CDR2 is YFSETQ. This chain's CDR3 is CASSLGPTGGSYEQYF. CDR3 DNA sequence: TGCGCCAGCAGCTTGGGGCCGACAGGGGGCTCTTACGAGCAGTACTTC.

The chain links TRBV2 to TRBJ1-1; D unresolved. CDR1 and CDR2 from the germline V gene are SNHLY and FYNNEI. The CDR3 totals 13 residues. V lost 7 bases and J lost 0, with 9 bases in between. The CDR3 bases are TGTGCCAGCACCCGTAAGGTGAACACTGAAGCTTTCTTT. Its protein is CASTRKVNTEAFF.

J is TRBJ1-5 and V is TRBV15, with D maybe TRBD1 (5 bases). The V and J ends lost 0 bases and 5 bases respectively, with 11 bases between them. From germline, CDR1 is LNHNV and CDR2 YYDKDF (reference sequence). This CDR3 comprises 15 residues. This CDR3 is CATSRDLRVDQPQHF. The CDR3 region has the DNA TGTGCCACCAGCAGAGATCTCAGGGTGGATCAGCCCCAGCATTTT.

The rearrangement uses TRBV19 and TRBJ1-4; possibly TRBD1 for D (5 bases). There are 14 residues in the CDR3. V was clipped by 3 bases and J by 7 bases, with 12 bases between them. Germline CDR1 reads LNHDA; CDR2 reads SQIVND (reference sequence). CDR3 nucleotides: TGTGCCAGTAGTATTGGGGGGATCGGTGAAAAACTGTTTTTT. Its translation is CASSIGGIGEKLFF.

The CDR3 spells CASSYSRGRAQYF. CDR3 DNA: TGTGCCAGCAGTTATTCCCGGGGCAGGGCCCAGTACTTC. The chain has TRBV6-5 and TRBJ2-5, with D perhaps given as TRBD1 or TRBD2 (5 bases each). Germline CDR1 is MNHEY and CDR2 is SVGAGI. The germline V and J ends were trimmed by 3 bases and 9 bases, with 14 bases remaining between them. This CDR3 has 13 residues.

This sequence joins TRBV28 and TRBJ1-2, with D hard to call. V was pared by 2 bases and J by 6 bases, with 7 bases between. Germline V gives CDR1 MDHEN, CDR2 SYDVKM. This CDR3 has 12 amino acids. The CDR3 spells CASSLVANGYTF. CDR3 DNA sequence: TGTGCCAGCAGTTTAGTGGCCAATGGCTACACCTTC.

The chain uses TRBV4-3 and TRBJ1-4; D possibly corresponds to TRBD1 (5 bases). The CDR3 is 17 residues long. Germline CDR1 is LGHNA and CDR2 is YSLEER. Trimming removed 0 bases at V and 2 bases at J, with 13 bases between. The DNA for the CDR3 is TGCGCCAGCAGCCAAGAGTTGCAGGGAGTTACTAATGAAAAACTGTTTTTT. This codes for CASSQELQGVTNEKLFF.

The V and J genes are TRBV5-1 and TRBJ2-1; 8 nucleotides agree with TRBD1. The germline CDR1 and CDR2 sequences are SGHRS and YFSETQ. The CDR3 totals 15 residues. The junction had 14 bases not matched to a gene; V was cut back by 6 bases and J by 9 bases. CDR3 sequence reads: CASTYSGQGQSEQFF. CDR3 coding DNA: TGCGCCAGCACCTATAGCGGACAGGGTCAAAGTGAGCAGTTCTTC.